These 17 T cell receptor beta chains originate from one sample sequenced in a study of shared clonotypes between healthy human individuals. TCRdb's copy holds only in-frame clones and misses some; the assay was immunoSEQ multiplex PCR. This sample yields approximately 1.1 million clones, of which more than 75% are seen a single time; 0.5% to 0.6% belongs to the top ten. The sequencing input was memory CD4+ T cells from PBMCs. Described subset: CD45RA-negative fraction. The receptors were gathered from a man aged 18-30 years in good health. Some clones in this sample may be carry-over from other donors' samples.

V usage is TRBV13 and J usage is TRBJ1-4, with 10 nucleotides matching TRBD1. The CDR3 loop spans 15 amino acids. J was trimmed by 8 bases and V by 3 bases; bases with no gene match: 6. Germline values: CDR1 PRHDT, CDR2 FYEKMQ (reference sequence). The CDR3 bases are TGTGCCAGCAGCTTTGTAGGGGGACAGGGGGAAAAACTGTTTTTT. Its protein is CASSFVGGQGEKLFF.

The chain links TRBV5-1 to TRBJ2-3, with TRBD1 as a possible D gene (6 bases). This CDR3 is built from 15 residues. Germline lookup yields CDR1 SGHRS and CDR2 YFSETQ. V lost 0 bases to trimming and J lost 4 bases, with 12 bases between them. The CDR3 sequence is CASSLGGGSSDTQYF. The CDR3 DNA sequence: TGCGCCAGCAGCTTGGGAGGGGGTAGTTCAGATACGCAGTATTTT.

This clone was seen a few times. The chain uses TRBV10-3 and TRBJ1-5; 8 bases agree with TRBD1. CDR1 is ENHRY and CDR2 is SYGVKD in the germline V gene. Trimming took 0 bases from V and 8 from J; bases not matched to a gene: 9. The CDR3 consists of 16 residues. CDR3 amino acids: CAISESNGQGGKPQHF. The CDR3 nucleotides read TGTGCCATCAGTGAGTCAAATGGACAGGGAGGAAAGCCCCAGCATTTT.

About this clone: Other nucleotide sequences in the sample specify the same CDR3. The chain uses TRBV28 and TRBJ2-6; 7 nucleotides agree with TRBD2. V lost 6 bases and J lost 2; bases outside the gene matches: 4. In germline, CDR1 is MDHEN, CDR2 SYDVKM. This CDR3 is 15 amino acids long. In nucleotides, the CDR3 is TGTGCCAGCAGCAGCCGGGGGGCTGGGGCCAACGTCCTGACTTTC. It codes for CASSSRGAGANVLTF.

The V call is TRBV9, the J call TRBJ1-5, with unresolved D. Germline V gene data show CDR1 as SGDLS and CDR2 as YYNGEE. The CDR3 consists of 14 residues. Deletions cut 0 bases from V and 4 bases from J, with 8 bases between. This CDR3 is CASSVGGPNQPQHF. Here the CDR3 DNA reads TGTGCCAGCAGCGTAGGGGGTCCTAATCAGCCCCAGCATTTT. The full variable domain, with the rest looked up from reference TRBV9 and TRBJ1-5, is DSGVTQTPKHLITATGQRVTLRCSPRSGDLSVYWYQQSLDQGLQFLIQYYNGEERAKGNILERFSAQQFPDLHSELNLSSLELGDSALYFCASSVGGPNQPQHFGDGTRLSIL.

This clone was seen a few times. The chain is built from TRBV2 and TRBJ2-5; no definite D call. The DNA matches TRBJ2-7 better at its end, which makes the J call doubtful. The CDR3 covers 14 residues. CDR1 SNHLY and CDR2 FYNNEI come from the germline V gene. This chain's CDR3 is CASNAILGTYEQYF. The CDR3 DNA sequence: TGTGCCAGCAATGCTATCCTGGGTACCTACGAGCAGTACTTC.

The table lists this clone with a count of one. CDR3 coding DNA: TGTGCCAGTAGTACAGGGTTTACTGAAGCTTTCTTT. Amino acid sequence: CASSTGFTEAFF. The chain recombines TRBV19 with TRBJ1-1, with a possible D match to TRBD1 (5 bases). Germline loops: CDR1 LNHDA, CDR2 SQIVND (reference sequence). The V gene lost 4 bases and the J gene lost 5 bases, with 8 bases spanning the gap. The CDR3 is 12 amino acids.

In this sample, this clone turned up once. The J gene is TRBJ2-7, the V gene TRBV2; D remains ambiguous. Germline V gene sequence: CDR1 SNHLY, CDR2 FYNNEI. Trimming removed 9 bases at V and 7 bases at J, with 19 bases between. CDR3 length equals 13 residues. The CDR3 region has the DNA TGTGCCAGTGCGGAAGGAGCCCCCAGGGAGCAGTACTTC. This translates into CASAEGAPREQYF.

This clone was found many times. This chain connects TRBV11-2 to TRBJ2-7; no clear D gene. This CDR3 comprises 13 residues. Germline values: CDR1 SGHAT, CDR2 FQNNGV. Trimming pared 0 bases from V and 4 bases from J, leaving 7 bases between. The CDR3 protein is CASSLDTPYEQYF. CDR3 bases: TGTGCCAGCAGCTTAGACACTCCTTACGAGCAGTACTTC.

The chain employs TRBV19 and TRBJ1-5; the match to TRBD1 covers 7 bases. The germline V gene has CDR1 LNHDA and CDR2 SQIVND (reference sequence). The CDR3 sequence is 15 residues long. Germline trimming cut 6 bases from V and 7 bases from J; bases unmatched to any gene: 12. The CDR3: CASRSQTGKEQPQHF. The CDR3 bases are TGTGCCAGTAGGTCTCAGACAGGGAAGGAGCAGCCCCAGCATTTT.

The chain couples TRBV19 to TRBJ2-7, with TRBD1 identical over 9 bases. Trimming removed 5 bases from V and 6 bases from J; junction bases left unmatched: 8. The CDR3 totals 14 residues. Germline values: CDR1 LNHDA, CDR2 SQIVND (reference sequence). The CDR3 region is CASSVTGTGSEQYF. In DNA, the CDR3 is TGTGCCAGTAGTGTGACCGGGACAGGGTCCGAGCAGTACTTC.

The rearrangement joins TRBV4-2 to TRBJ1-2, with D possibly matching TRBD1 (6 bases). Trimming stripped 3 bases from V and 2 bases from J, with 13 bases between. The CDR3 consists of 15 residues. Germline V gene lookup returns CDR1 LGHNA and CDR2 YNFKEQ. This CDR3 reads CASSQRLGGNYGYTF. The DNA for the CDR3 is TGTGCCAGCAGCCAGAGACTAGGGGGGAACTATGGCTACACCTTC.

This chain links TRBV2 with TRBJ1-2; 8 nucleotides match TRBD1. This CDR3 comprises 14 residues. Losses at the gene ends were 4 bases for V and 7 bases for J; bases not matched to a gene: 8. CDR1 SNHLY and CDR2 FYNNEI come from the germline V gene. DNA for the CDR3: TGTGCCAGCAGTGTTCCGCAGGGGGCTAGTGGCTACACCTTC. Amino acids: CASSVPQGASGYTF.

The chain employs TRBV10-3 and TRBJ1-1, with D hard to call. V was shortened by 2 bases and J by 0 bases, with 7 bases between the two germline ends. The V gene's germline CDR1 is ENHRY and CDR2 SYGVKD. This CDR3 has 14 amino acids. The CDR3 region is CAISEVGVNTEAFF. The CDR3 DNA reads TGTGCCATCAGTGAGGTGGGAGTGAACACTGAAGCTTTCTTT.

The V call is TRBV5-1, the J call TRBJ2-3; a weak D match, TRBD2 (5 bases). The CDR3 length is 16 residues. Germline CDR1 reads SGHRS; CDR2 reads YFSETQ. The germline V and J ends were trimmed by 0 bases and 4 bases, with 15 bases remaining between them. The CDR3 spells CASSLGGAQLADTQYF. CDR3 DNA: TGCGCCAGCAGCTTGGGGGGAGCGCAGCTGGCAGATACGCAGTATTTT.

This clone was recorded a few times. The chain uses TRBV6-6 and TRBJ2-2; a weak D match, TRBD2 (6 bases). V gave up 2 bases and J gave up 2 bases, with 12 bases separating them. Germline CDR1 is MNHNY and CDR2 is SVGAGI (reference sequence). The CDR3 is 16 residues long. In DNA form, the CDR3 reads TGTGCCAGCAGTTACGGGTCCGGACTAAACACCGGGGAGCTGTTTTTT. Translated: CASSYGSGLNTGELFF.

The rearrangement uses TRBV6-1 and TRBJ1-5, with D hard to call. The germline V and J ends were trimmed by 6 bases and 1 base, with 13 bases remaining between them. Germline CDR1 is MNHNS and CDR2 is SASEGT. CDR3 length: 15 amino acids. The CDR3 sequence is CASSPRLSSNQPQHF. In DNA, the CDR3 is TGTGCCAGCAGCCCCCGGCTATCAAGCAATCAGCCCCAGCATTTT.